This T cell receptor beta chain was observed in a study of CD8 T cells in ankylosing spondylitis. Study-level findings and limits: Disease-linked clones were found to be CD8+ and relatively rare in peripheral blood. A TCR beta motif of several highly homologous variants seemed to mark ankylosing spondylitis blood.

One entry per CDR3 protein results from TCRdb running MiXCR on the 5' RACE reads. The sample has about 330,000 distinct CDR3 sequences, less than 9.5% seen once. The germline V gene has CDR1 SGHRS and CDR2 YFSETQ. V dropped 0 bases and J dropped 1; count of bases not matched to a gene: 1. The CDR3 is 15 amino acids. This clonotype turned up a few times. Antigen specificity is unknown. The V and J genes are TRBV5-1 and TRBJ2-1; 7 bases are shared with TRBD1. The specimen was blood, either unsorted or a sorted T cell fraction (not recorded which). The sequence derives from a male donor with ankylosing spondylitis. CDR3 sequence (DNA): TGCGCCAGCAGCTTGGAGGGACAGTCCTACAATGAGCAGTTCTTC. It translates to CASSLEGQSYNEQFF.